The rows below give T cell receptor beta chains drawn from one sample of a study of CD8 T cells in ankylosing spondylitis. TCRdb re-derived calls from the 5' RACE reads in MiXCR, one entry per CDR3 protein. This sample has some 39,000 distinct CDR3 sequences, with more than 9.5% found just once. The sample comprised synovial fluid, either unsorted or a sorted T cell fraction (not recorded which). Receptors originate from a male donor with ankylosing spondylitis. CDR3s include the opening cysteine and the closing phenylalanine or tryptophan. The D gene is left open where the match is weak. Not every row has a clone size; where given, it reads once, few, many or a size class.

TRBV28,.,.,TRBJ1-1,CASTSGTEAFF,TGTGCCAGCACCTCGGGCACTGAAGCTTTCTTT
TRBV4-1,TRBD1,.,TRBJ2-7,CASSAGQGGAYEQYF,TGCGCCAGCAGCGCGGGACAGGGTGGAGCCTACGAGCAGTACTTC
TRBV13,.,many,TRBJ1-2,CASSLGTGNYGYTF,TGTGCCAGCAGCTTAGGGACCGGCAACTATGGCTACACCTTC
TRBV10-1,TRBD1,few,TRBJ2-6,CASSEKKGQGDLSGANVLTF,TGCGCCAGCAGTGAAAAAAAGGGACAGGGCGATCTCTCTGGGGCCAACGTCCTGACTTTC
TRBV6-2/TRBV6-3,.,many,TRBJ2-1,CASSPVADGNEQFF,TGTGCCAGCAGCCCGGTGGCGGACGGTAATGAGCAGTTCTTC
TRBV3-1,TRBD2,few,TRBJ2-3,CASSQVGLAGGLLTDTQYF,TGTGCCAGCAGCCAAGTAGGGCTAGCGGGAGGATTACTCACAGATACGCAGTATTTT
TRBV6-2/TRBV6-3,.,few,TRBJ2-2,CASSENTGELFF,TGTGCCAGCTCTGAGAACACCGGGGAGCTGTTTTTT
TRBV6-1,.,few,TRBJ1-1,CASGTGTNTEAFF,TGTGCCAGCGGTACAGGGACGAACACTGAAGCTTTCTTT
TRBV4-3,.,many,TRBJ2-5,CASSRDGVETQYF,TGCGCCAGCAGCCGGGATGGGGTCGAGACCCAGTACTTC
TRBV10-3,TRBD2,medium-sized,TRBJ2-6,CAISESGLRGGSWANVLTF,TGTGCCATCAGTGAGTCCGGCCTTCGGGGGGGCAGCTGGGCCAACGTCCTGACTTTC
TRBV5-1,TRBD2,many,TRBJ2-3,CASSLDPRLATDTQYF,TGCGCCAGCAGCTTGGATCCGCGACTAGCAACAGATACGCAGTATTTT
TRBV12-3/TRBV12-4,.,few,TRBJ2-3,CASNMMGTDTQYF,TGTGCCAGCAATATGATGGGCACAGATACGCAGTATTTT
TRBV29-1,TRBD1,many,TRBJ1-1,CSVGSTGGTEAFF,TGCAGCGTTGGTTCGACAGGGGGCACTGAAGCTTTCTTT
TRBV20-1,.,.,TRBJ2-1,CSARLEGELSGEQFF,TGCAGTGCGAGGTTGGAGGGTGAGTTGTCCGGTGAGCAGTTCTTC
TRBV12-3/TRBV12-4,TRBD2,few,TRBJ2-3,CASSLVAGGRTDTQYF,TGTGCCAGCAGTTTAGTAGCGGGAGGGCGGACAGATACGCAGTATTTT
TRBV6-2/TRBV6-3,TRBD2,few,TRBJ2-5,CASSYLLAGETQYF,TGTGCCAGCAGTTACTTACTAGCGGGAGAGACCCAGTACTTC
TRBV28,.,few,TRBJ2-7,CASGLPGFLNEQYF,TGTGCCAGCGGGCTCCCGGGCTTTCTAAACGAGCAGTACTTC
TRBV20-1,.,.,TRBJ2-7,CSARAPTVPNLMGQYF,TGCAGTGCTAGAGCCCCGACAGTTCCCAATTTGATGGGGCAGTACTTC
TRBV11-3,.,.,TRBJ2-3,CASSPRSVAGTDTQYF,TGTGCCAGCAGCCCTAGATCGGTCGCGGGCACAGATACGCAGTATTTT
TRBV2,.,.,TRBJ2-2,CASTGDVTGELFF,TGTGCCAGCACCGGCGACGTCACCGGGGAGCTGTTTTTT
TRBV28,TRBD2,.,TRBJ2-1,CASSLTSGSWDNEQFF,TGTGCCAGCAGTTTAACTAGCGGGAGTTGGGACAATGAGCAGTTCTTC
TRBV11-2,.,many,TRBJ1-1,CASSSGLNTEAFF,TGTGCCAGCAGCTCCGGACTGAACACTGAAGCTTTCTTT
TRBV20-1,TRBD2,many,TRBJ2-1,CSATGLAGGPGNEQFF,TGCAGTGCTACCGGACTAGCGGGAGGGCCCGGCAATGAGCAGTTCTTC
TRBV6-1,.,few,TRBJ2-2,CASLPPNTGELFF,TGTGCCAGTCTCCCCCCGAACACCGGGGAGCTGTTTTTT
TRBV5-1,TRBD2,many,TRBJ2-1,CASSLSPTSGVLNEQFF,TGCGCCAGCAGCTTGTCTCCCACTAGCGGGGTGCTTAATGAGCAGTTCTTC
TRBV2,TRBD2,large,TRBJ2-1,CASSGQAGVRDNEQFF,TGTGCCAGCAGTGGACAAGCGGGAGTTAGAGACAATGAGCAGTTCTTC
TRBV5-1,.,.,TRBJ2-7,CASSLDGGSAYEQYF,TGCGCCAGCAGCTTGGACGGCGGGTCTGCCTACGAGCAGTACTTC